What follows describes a single T cell receptor beta chain. What it recognizes is unknown. The PCR ran on 60 Vbeta and 13 Jbeta primers. Data came from immunoSEQ multiplex PCR; TCRdb stores just in-frame clones and leaves some out. Of about 190,000 clones in the sample, about four fifths were seen once. The data derive from a study of cytomegalovirus exposure and HLA in healthy donors. Broader study findings: DRB1 showed the most TCR associations and HLA-C the fewest in a later analysis, as rates varied by HLA locus. Sequencing depth roughly uniform across donors was assumed in presence/absence analyses. Common viral pathogens seemed to be connected with several of the most significant clusters, according to a later analysis.

Germline assignment: CDR1 SGHVS and CDR2 FNYEAQ. J lost 8 bases, V lost 8 bases, and 13 bases had no gene match. This CDR3 has 15 amino acids. The origin of this receptor is a man under 40 in good health and CMV-seropositive. Sequencing input: PBMCs. The chain joins TRBV7-6 to TRBJ2-4; TRBD2 matches at 9 bases. The CDR3 nucleotides are TGTGCCAGCCGACTTAGCGGGGGCCCCTCTGACATTCAGTACTTC. Amino acids: CASRLSGGPSDIQYF. Full variable domain (remainder filled in from reference TRBV7-6 and TRBJ2-4): GAGVSQSPRYKVTKRGQDVALRCDPISGHVSLYWYRQALGQGPEFLTYFNYEAQQDKSGLPNDRFSAERPEGSISTLTIQRTEQRDSAMYRCASRLSGGPSDIQYFGAGTRLSVL.